This T cell receptor beta chain was found in a study of T cell responses to AZD1222 COVID-19 vaccine. Germline-derived CDR1 and CDR2 are LNHDA and SQIVND (reference sequence). The CDR3 extends over 16 amino acids. V lost 1 base to trimming and J lost 0 bases, with 9 bases between them. Data came from immunoSEQ multiplex PCR; TCRdb stores just in-frame clones and leaves some out. The table lists more than 150,000 clones, roughly 94% of them singletons. The receptor's source is an adult who received the AZD1222 COVID-19 vaccine. The V and J genes are TRBV19 and TRBJ1-4; D is ambiguous. Source: peripheral blood, taken 28 days after the second AZD1222 dose. CDR3 residues: CASSIVGAATNEKLFF. The CDR3 DNA follows: TGTGCCAGTAGTATAGTGGGTGCAGCAACTAATGAAAAACTGTTTTTT.